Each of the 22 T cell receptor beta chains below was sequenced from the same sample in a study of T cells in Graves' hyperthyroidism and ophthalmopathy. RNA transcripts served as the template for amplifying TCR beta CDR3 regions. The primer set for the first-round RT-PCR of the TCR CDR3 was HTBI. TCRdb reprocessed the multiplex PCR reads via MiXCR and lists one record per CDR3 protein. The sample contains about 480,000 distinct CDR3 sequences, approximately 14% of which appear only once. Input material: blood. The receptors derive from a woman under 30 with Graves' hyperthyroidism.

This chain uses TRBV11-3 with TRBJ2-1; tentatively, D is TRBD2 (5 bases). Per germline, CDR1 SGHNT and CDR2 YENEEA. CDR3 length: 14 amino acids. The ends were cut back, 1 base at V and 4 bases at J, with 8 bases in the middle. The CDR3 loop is CASSLAEGYNEQFF. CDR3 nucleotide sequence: TGTGCCAGCAGCTTAGCCGAGGGTTACAATGAGCAGTTCTTC.

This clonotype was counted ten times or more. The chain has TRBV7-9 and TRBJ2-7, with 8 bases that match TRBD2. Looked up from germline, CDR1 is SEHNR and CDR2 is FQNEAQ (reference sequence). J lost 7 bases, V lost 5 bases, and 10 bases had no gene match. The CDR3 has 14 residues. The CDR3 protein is CASSNNGGVGEQYV. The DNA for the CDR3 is TGTGCCAGCAGCAATAACGGGGGGGTGGGAGAGCAGTACGTC.

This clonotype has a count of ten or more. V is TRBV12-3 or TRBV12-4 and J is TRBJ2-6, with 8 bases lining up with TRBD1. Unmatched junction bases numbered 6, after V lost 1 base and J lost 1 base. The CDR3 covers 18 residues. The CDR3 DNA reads TGTGCCAGCAGTTTAGAGGCAGGGGGCCCTTCTGGGGCCAACGTCCTGACTTTC. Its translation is CASSLEAGGPSGANVLTF.

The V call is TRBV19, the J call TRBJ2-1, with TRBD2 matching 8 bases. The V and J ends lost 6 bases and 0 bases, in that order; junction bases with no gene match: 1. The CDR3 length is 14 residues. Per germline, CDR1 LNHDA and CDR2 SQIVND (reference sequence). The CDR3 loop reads CASSTSGSYNEQFF. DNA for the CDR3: TGTGCCAGTAGCACTAGCGGCTCCTACAATGAGCAGTTCTTC.

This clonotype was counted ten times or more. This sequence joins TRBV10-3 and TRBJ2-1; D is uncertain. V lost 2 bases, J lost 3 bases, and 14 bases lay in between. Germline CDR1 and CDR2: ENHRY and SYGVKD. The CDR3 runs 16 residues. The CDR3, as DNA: TGTGCCATCAGTGAGAATTTAGCTCCCATCTACAATGAGCAGTTCTTC. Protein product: CAISENLAPIYNEQFF.

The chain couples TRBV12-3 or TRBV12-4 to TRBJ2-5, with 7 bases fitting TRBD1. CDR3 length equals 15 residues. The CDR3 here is CTNSPPAGGPERRYF. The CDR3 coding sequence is TGTACCAACAGCCCCCCGGCAGGGGGACCTGAACGTCGATACTTC.

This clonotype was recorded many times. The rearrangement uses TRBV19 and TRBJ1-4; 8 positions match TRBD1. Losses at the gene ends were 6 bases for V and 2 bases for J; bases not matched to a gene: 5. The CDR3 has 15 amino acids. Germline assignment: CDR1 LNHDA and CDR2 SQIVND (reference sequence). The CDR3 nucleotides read TGTGCCAGTAGCGACAGGGGTGGGACTAATGAAAAACTGTTTTTT. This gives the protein CASSDRGGTNEKLFF.

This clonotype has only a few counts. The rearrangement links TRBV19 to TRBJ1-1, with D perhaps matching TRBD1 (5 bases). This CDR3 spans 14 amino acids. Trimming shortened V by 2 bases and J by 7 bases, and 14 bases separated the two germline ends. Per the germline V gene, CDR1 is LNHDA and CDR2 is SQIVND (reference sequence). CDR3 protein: CASSIRREDDEAFF. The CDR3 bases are TGTGCCAGTAGTATACGCAGGGAGGATGATGAAGCTTTCTTT.

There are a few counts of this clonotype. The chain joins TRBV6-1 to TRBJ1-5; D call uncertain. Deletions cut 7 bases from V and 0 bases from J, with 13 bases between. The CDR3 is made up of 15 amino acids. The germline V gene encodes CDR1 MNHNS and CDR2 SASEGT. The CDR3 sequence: CASTSRQYSNQPQHF. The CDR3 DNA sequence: TGTGCCAGCACCTCCCGGCAGTATAGCAATCAGCCCCAGCATTTT.

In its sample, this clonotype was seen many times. The CDR3 DNA reads as TGCGCCAGCAGCTTGGAACAGCGGGTAGACACCGGGGAGCTGTTTTTT. Amino acid sequence: CASSLEQRVDTGELFF. The chain couples TRBV5-1 to TRBJ2-2; perhaps TRBD2 as D (6 bases). Germline CDR1 and CDR2: SGHRS and YFSETQ. V was clipped by 0 bases and J by 3 bases, with 12 bases between them. The CDR3 totals 16 residues.

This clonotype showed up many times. CDR3 coding DNA: TGTGCCAGCAGTGGGACTACTGAAGCTTTCTTT. Protein sequence: CASSGTTEAFF. This sequence joins TRBV12-3 or TRBV12-4 and TRBJ1-1; tentatively, D is TRBD1 (5 bases). Trimming left V 5 bases short and J 5 bases short, with 6 bases between. CDR3 length equals 11 residues.

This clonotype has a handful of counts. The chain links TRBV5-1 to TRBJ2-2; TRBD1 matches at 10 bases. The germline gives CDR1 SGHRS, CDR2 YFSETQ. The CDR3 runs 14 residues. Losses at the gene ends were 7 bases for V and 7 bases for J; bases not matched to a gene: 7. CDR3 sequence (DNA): TGCGCCAGCGGGGGACAGGGGTTCGGCGGGGAGCTGTTTTTT. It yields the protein CASGGQGFGGELFF.

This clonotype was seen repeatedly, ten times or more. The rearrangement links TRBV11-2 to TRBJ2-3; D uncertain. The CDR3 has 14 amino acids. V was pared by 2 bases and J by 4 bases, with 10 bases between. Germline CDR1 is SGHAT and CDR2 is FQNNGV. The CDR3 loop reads CASSLRGVPDTQYF. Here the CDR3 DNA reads TGTGCCAGCAGCTTACGTGGAGTTCCAGATACGCAGTATTTT.

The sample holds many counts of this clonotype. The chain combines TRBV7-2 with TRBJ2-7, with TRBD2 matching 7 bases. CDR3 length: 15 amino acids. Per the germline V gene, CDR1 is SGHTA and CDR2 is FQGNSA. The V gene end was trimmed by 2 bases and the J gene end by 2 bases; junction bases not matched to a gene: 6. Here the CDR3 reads CASSLTWTRPYEQYF. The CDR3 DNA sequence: TGTGCCAGCAGCTTAACGTGGACTAGACCCTACGAGCAGTACTTC.

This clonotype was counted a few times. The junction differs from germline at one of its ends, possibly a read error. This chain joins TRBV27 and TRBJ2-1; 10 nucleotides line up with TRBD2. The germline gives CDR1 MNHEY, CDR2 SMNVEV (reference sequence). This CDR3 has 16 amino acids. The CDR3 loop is CASSYASGSLYSEQFF. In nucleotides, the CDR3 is TGTGCCAGCAGCTATGCTAGCGGGAGCCTCTACAGTGAGCAGTTCTTC.

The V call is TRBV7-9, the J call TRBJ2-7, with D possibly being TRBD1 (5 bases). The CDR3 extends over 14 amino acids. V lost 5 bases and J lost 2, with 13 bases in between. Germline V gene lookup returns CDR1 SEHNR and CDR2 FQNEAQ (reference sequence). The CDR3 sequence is CASSPTTDPYEQYF. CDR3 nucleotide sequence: TGTGCCAGCAGCCCGACGACAGACCCCTACGAGCAGTACTTC.

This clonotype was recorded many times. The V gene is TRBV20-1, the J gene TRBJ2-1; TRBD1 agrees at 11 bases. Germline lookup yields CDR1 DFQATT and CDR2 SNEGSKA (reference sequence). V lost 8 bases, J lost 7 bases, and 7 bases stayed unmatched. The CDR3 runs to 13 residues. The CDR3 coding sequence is TGCAGTACGGGGACAGGGGGTAGGAATGAGCAGTTCTTC. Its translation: CSTGTGGRNEQFF.

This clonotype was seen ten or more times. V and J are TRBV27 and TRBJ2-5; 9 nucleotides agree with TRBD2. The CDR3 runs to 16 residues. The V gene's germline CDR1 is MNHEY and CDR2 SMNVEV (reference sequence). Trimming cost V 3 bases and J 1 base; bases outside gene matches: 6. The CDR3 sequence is CASSFSTSGFQETQYF. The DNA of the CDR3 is TGTGCCAGCAGTTTCTCGACTAGCGGATTCCAAGAGACCCAGTACTTC.

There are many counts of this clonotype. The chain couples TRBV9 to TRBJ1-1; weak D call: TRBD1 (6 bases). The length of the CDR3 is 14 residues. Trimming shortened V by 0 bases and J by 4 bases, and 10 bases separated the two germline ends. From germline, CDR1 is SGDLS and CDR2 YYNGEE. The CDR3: CASSVAGAVTEAFF. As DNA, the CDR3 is TGTGCCAGCAGCGTAGCGGGGGCTGTCACTGAAGCTTTCTTT.

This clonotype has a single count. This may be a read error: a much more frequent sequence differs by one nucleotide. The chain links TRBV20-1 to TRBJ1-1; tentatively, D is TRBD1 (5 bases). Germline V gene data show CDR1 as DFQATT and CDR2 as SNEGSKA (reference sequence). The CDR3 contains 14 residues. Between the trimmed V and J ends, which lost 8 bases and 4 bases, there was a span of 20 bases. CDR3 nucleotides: TGCAGTCATACTTCTTCAGGGCCCACCACTGAAGCTTTCTTT. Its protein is CSHTSSGPTTEAFF.

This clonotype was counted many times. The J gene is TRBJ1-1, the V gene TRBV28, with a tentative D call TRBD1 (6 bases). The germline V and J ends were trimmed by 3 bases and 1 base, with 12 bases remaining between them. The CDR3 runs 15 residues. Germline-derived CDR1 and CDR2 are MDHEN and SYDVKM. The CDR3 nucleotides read TGTGCCAGCAGTTTCTCCCCGACAGGGAACACTGAAGCTTTCTTT. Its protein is CASSFSPTGNTEAFF.

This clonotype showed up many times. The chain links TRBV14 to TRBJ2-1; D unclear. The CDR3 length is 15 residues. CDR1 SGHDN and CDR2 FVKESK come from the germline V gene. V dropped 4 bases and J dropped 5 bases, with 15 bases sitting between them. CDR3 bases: TGTGCCAGCAGCCCCTACGGCCCCAGACACAATGAGCAGTTCTTC. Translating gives CASSPYGPRHNEQFF.